These 20 T cell receptor beta chains share one sample of origin, sequenced in a study of blood T cell repertoires in COVID-19. TCRdb's table, derived via immunoSEQ multiplex PCR, lists solely in-frame clones and lacks some. Among roughly 66,000 clones, 91% were seen once, and the ten largest hold 7.3%. The sample comprised peripheral blood. These receptors were taken from a human donor in a cohort sampled during active COVID-19.

This chain links TRBV7-9 with TRBJ2-3; 7 bases are shared with TRBD1. Trimming at V came to 5 bases and at J to 1 base, leaving 12 bases not matched to a gene. The CDR3 extends over 17 amino acids. In germline, CDR1 is SEHNR, CDR2 FQNEAQ (reference sequence). The CDR3 sequence: CASSPLPRTGRTDTQYF. The CDR3 bases are TGTGCCAGCAGCCCCCTACCCAGGACAGGCCGCACAGATACGCAGTATTTT.

With respect to this clone: Compared with germline, one end of the junction differs, possibly owing to a read error. V is TRBV30 and J is TRBJ2-1; the D is unclear. Germline V CDR1 and CDR2: GTSNPN, SVGIG (reference sequence). The CDR3 is 11 amino acids. The chain's CDR3 is CAWSRYDEQFF. For the CDR3, the DNA is TGTGCCTGGAGTCGCTACGATGAGCAGTTCTTC. The entire variable domain, with the rest obtained from reference TRBV30 and TRBJ2-1, is as follows: SQTIHQWPATLVQPVGSPLSLECTVEGTSNPNLYWYRQAAGRGLQLLFYSVGIGQISSEVPQNLSASRPQDRQFILSSKKLLLSDSGFYLCAWSRYDEQFFGPGTRLTVL.

The CDR3 is CASNRGPTDTQYF. DNA of the CDR3: TGTGCCAGCAACAGGGGGCCCACAGATACGCAGTATTTT. The J gene is TRBJ2-3, the V gene TRBV7-2; 9 bases agree with TRBD1. V dropped 7 bases and J dropped 2; count of bases not matched to a gene: 1. CDR1 SGHTA and CDR2 FQGNSA come from the germline V gene. The CDR3 has 13 residues.

This rearrangement joins TRBV7-9 to TRBJ2-3; TRBD1 is a possible D gene (6 bases). CDR1 SEHNR and CDR2 FQNEAQ come from the germline V gene (reference sequence). Trimming left V 1 base short and J 2 bases short, with 13 bases between. The CDR3 consists of 16 residues. The CDR3 here is CASSLETGHYTDTQYF. CDR3 DNA: TGTGCCAGCAGCTTAGAGACAGGCCATTACACAGATACGCAGTATTTT.

The chain couples TRBV19 to TRBJ1-1, with D perhaps matching TRBD1 (5 bases). This CDR3 spans 13 amino acids. CDR1 is LNHDA and CDR2 is SQIVND in the germline V gene (reference sequence). Between the trimmed V and J ends, which lost 6 bases and 5 bases, there was a span of 13 bases. The CDR3 is CASSNTGTTEAFF. Written as DNA, the CDR3 is TGTGCCAGTAGCAACACCGGGACTACTGAAGCTTTCTTT.

A single count supports this clone. V gene TRBV5-1 combines with J gene TRBJ2-7; 7 bases match TRBD2. The CDR3 spans 15 residues. CDR1 and CDR2 from the germline V gene are SGHRS and YFSETQ. After removal of 2 bases from V and 2 bases from J, the junction contained 7 bases not matched to a gene. The CDR3 loop reads CASSFSLAETYEQYF. The CDR3 DNA reads as TGCGCCAGCAGCTTCAGCCTAGCGGAAACCTACGAGCAGTACTTC.

This chain links TRBV5-1 with TRBJ2-2, with TRBD1 identical over 9 bases. CDR3 length: 15 amino acids. Per germline, CDR1 SGHRS and CDR2 YFSETQ. Losses at the gene ends were 4 bases for V and 3 bases for J; bases not matched to a gene: 4. CDR3 DNA sequence: TGCGCCAGCAGCCGTGACAGGGGGGACACCGGGGAGCTGTTTTTT. It encodes CASSRDRGDTGELFF.

V gene TRBV9 combines with J gene TRBJ2-2; TRBD2 aligns across 10 bases. The CDR3 is 18 amino acids. Germline V CDR1 and CDR2: SGDLS, YYNGEE. V was clipped by 0 bases and J by 2 bases; unmatched bases: 7. Here the CDR3 reads CASSVEGSGRENTGELFF. The CDR3 region has the DNA TGTGCCAGCAGCGTAGAAGGAAGCGGGAGGGAAAACACCGGGGAGCTGTTTTTT.

The rearrangement uses TRBV27 and TRBJ1-6; 10 nucleotides align to TRBD1. Germline V gives CDR1 MNHEY, CDR2 SMNVEV (reference sequence). The J segment lost 8 bases and the V segment lost 7 bases, leaving 11 bases of the junction unmatched. This CDR3 has 16 amino acids. The CDR3 spells CASTDLGTGVDSPLHF. CDR3 nucleotide sequence: TGTGCCAGCACCGATTTGGGGACAGGGGTTGATTCACCCCTCCACTTT.

The chain recombines TRBV18 with TRBJ2-6; possible D gene TRBD1, 6 bases. Germline values: CDR1 KGHSH, CDR2 LQKENI. The ends were cut back, 4 bases at V and 3 bases at J, with 10 bases in the middle. The CDR3 loop spans 15 amino acids. CDR3 coding DNA: TGTGCCAGCTCACGTGCAGGGGTTGGGGCCAACGTCCTGACTTTC. Translation: CASSRAGVGANVLTF.

This clone came up once. The chain uses TRBV10-2 and TRBJ1-2, with 7 bases identical to TRBD1. This CDR3 has 15 amino acids. The germline V gene has CDR1 WSHSY and CDR2 SAAADI. V lost 3 bases and J lost 4; bases outside the gene matches: 8. CDR3: CASSENTGALYGYTF. CDR3 nucleotide sequence: TGCGCCAGCAGTGAAAATACAGGGGCCCTCTATGGCTACACCTTC.

The V and J genes are TRBV18 and TRBJ2-7, with 8 bases identical to TRBD2. This CDR3 is 16 amino acids long. CDR1 is KGHSH and CDR2 is LQKENI in the germline V gene. The trim removed 1 base at V and 3 bases at J, leaving 8 bases unmatched. The CDR3 protein is CASSPLGTGTSYEQYF. In DNA form, the CDR3 reads TGTGCCAGCTCACCACTTGGGACCGGGACTAGCTACGAGCAGTACTTC.

The CDR3 DNA reads TGTGCCAGCAGCCCGACAGAGCGGGACTATGGCTACACCTTC. Its protein is CASSPTERDYGYTF. The V and J genes are TRBV5-8 and TRBJ1-2; possible D gene TRBD1, 5 bases. This CDR3 contains 14 residues. The V end lost 4 bases, the J end lost 3 bases, and 13 bases lay between the germline ends. Germline CDR1 reads SGHTS; CDR2 reads YDEGEE. The whole variable domain, remainder taken from reference TRBV5-8 and TRBJ1-2, is EAGVTQSPTHLIKTRGQQATLRCSPISGHTSVYWYQQALGLGLQFLLWYDEGEERNRGNFPPRFSGRQFPNYSSELNVNALELEDSALYLCASSPTERDYGYTFGSGTRLTVV.

The chain couples TRBV4-1 to TRBJ2-3; no reliable D call. Deletions cut 2 bases from V and 5 bases from J, with 2 bases between. This CDR3 contains 11 residues. CDR1 is MGHRA, CDR2 YSYEKL, per germline. The CDR3 loop reads CASSQQDTQYF. The CDR3 nucleotides read TGCGCCAGCAGCCAACAAGATACGCAGTATTTT.

The genes are TRBV5-5 and TRBJ2-7, with 9 positions matching TRBD1. The CDR3 is 15 residues long. Germline values: CDR1 SGHKS, CDR2 YYEKEE (reference sequence). The J segment lost 0 bases and the V segment lost 4 bases, leaving 5 bases of the junction unmatched. The CDR3 DNA reads TGTGCCAGCAGCGTTACAGGGGGCAGCTCCTACGAGCAGTACTTC. This encodes CASSVTGGSSYEQYF. Using reference TRBV5-5 and TRBJ2-7 for the parts outside the CDR3, the full variable domain is DAGVTQSPTHLIKTRGQQVTLRCSPISGHKSVSWYQQVLGQGPQFIFQYYEKEERGRGNFPDRFSARQFPNYSSELNVNALLLGDSALYLCASSVTGGSSYEQYFGPGTRLTVT.

The chain employs TRBV2 and TRBJ2-2; the match to TRBD1 covers 7 bases. The CDR3 contains 14 residues. The V and J ends lost 6 bases and 5 bases, in that order; junction bases with no gene match: 6. The germline gives CDR1 SNHLY, CDR2 FYNNEI. The CDR3 loop is CASSRDRPTGELFF. The CDR3 DNA reads as TGTGCCAGCAGCCGGGACAGACCTACCGGGGAGCTGTTTTTT.

The rearrangement joins TRBV11-2 to TRBJ2-1; 10 bases are a match to TRBD1. This CDR3 is 18 amino acids long. Germline V gene sequence: CDR1 SGHAT, CDR2 FQNNGV. J gave up 0 bases and V 5 bases, and 10 bases lay outside the gene matches. CDR3 nucleotides: TGTGCCAGCAGCGGGACAGGGGCTCGCGCTTTCTCCTACAATGAGCAGTTCTTC. It specifies CASSGTGARAFSYNEQFF.

The gene calls are TRBV28 and TRBJ1-5; D remains unclear. V gave up 2 bases and J gave up 0 bases, with 20 bases separating them. The CDR3 sequence is 19 residues long. Germline V gene lookup returns CDR1 MDHEN and CDR2 SYDVKM. In DNA, the CDR3 is TGTGCCAGCAGTTTACACGCGTCCGGACTGCAGTATAGCAATCAGCCCCAGCATTTT. Protein sequence: CASSLHASGLQYSNQPQHF.

This clone was seen more than once but under ten times. The chain has TRBV5-1 and TRBJ1-6, with 7 bases fitting TRBD1. Trimming cost V 4 bases and J 12 bases; bases outside gene matches: 7. Germline V gene lookup returns CDR1 SGHRS and CDR2 YFSETQ. This CDR3 spans 13 amino acids. CDR3: CASSGDSLGPLHF. In DNA form, the CDR3 reads TGCGCCAGCAGCGGGGACAGCCTTGGACCCCTCCACTTT. The full variable domain, with the rest looked up from reference TRBV5-1 and TRBJ1-6, is KAGVTQTPRYLIKTRGQQVTLSCSPISGHRSVSWYQQTPGQGLQFLFEYFSETQRNKGNFPGRFSGRQFSNSRSEMNVSTLELGDSALYLCASSGDSLGPLHFGNGTRLTVT.

This clone was counted a single time. J is TRBJ2-7 and V is TRBV11-2, with 7 positions matching TRBD1. The CDR3 is 14 residues long. Trimming took 1 base from V and 2 from J; bases not matched to a gene: 2. Per the germline V gene, CDR1 is SGHAT and CDR2 is FQNNGV. The CDR3, as DNA: TGTGCCAGCAGCTTAGCGGGACAGACCTACGAGCAGTACTTC. Its protein product is CASSLAGQTYEQYF.